The 3 T cell receptor beta chains below all came from one sample that was sequenced in a study of identical twins. TCRdb passed the 5' RACE reads through MiXCR, listing each CDR3 protein once. The data show approximately 490,000 distinct CDR3 sequences, approximately 20% seen once. These data were also reused for a study on yellow fever vaccine responses in identical twins.

Sequenced sample: CD4+ T cells sorted from blood. The receptors come from a woman younger than 30 in good health.

A few counts support this clonotype. The V and J genes are TRBV19 and TRBJ2-3; D perhaps matches TRBD2 (5 bases). The CDR3 runs 17 residues. V dropped 3 bases and J dropped 2 bases, with 18 bases sitting between them. The germline V gene encodes CDR1 LNHDA and CDR2 SQIVND (reference sequence). The CDR3 coding sequence is TGTGCCAGTAGTATCCGAAGAGGGAACAAGCCCACAGATACGCAGTATTTT. It is translated as CASSIRRGNKPTDTQYF.

The V call is TRBV13, the J call TRBJ1-1; D ambiguous. There are 13 residues in the CDR3. V was clipped by 1 base and J by 8 bases, with 11 bases between them. Germline V lookup: CDR1 PRHDT, CDR2 FYEKMQ (reference sequence). CDR3: CASSLDSGREAFF. The CDR3 nucleotides read TGTGCCAGCAGCTTAGATTCGGGCAGAGAAGCTTTCTTT.

This clonotype was observed at least ten times. J is TRBJ2-7 and V is TRBV5-1; TRBD2 aligns across 7 bases. The J segment lost 2 bases and the V segment lost 0 bases, leaving 5 bases of the junction unmatched. CDR1 and CDR2 from the germline V gene are SGHRS and YFSETQ. The CDR3 contains 15 residues. CDR3 in DNA: TGCGCCAGCAGCTTGGCCTCTAGCGGCCCCTACGAGCAGTACTTC. This translates into CASSLASSGPYEQYF.